This record covers a single T cell receptor (beta chain). Its cognate antigen is unknown. A multiplex PCR was run with 60 Vbeta primers and 13 Jbeta primers. Profiling relied on immunoSEQ multiplex PCR, and the TCRdb table lists in-frame clones only, not all of them. Of approximately 210,000 clones in the sample, about 75% are singletons; the top ten hold approximately 1.8%. The entry originates in a study of cytomegalovirus exposure and HLA in healthy donors. Findings and caveats of the study: The majority of TCR sequences were rare, yet some public TCRs appeared in many donors.

This CDR3 contains 14 residues. Germline V gene lookup returns CDR1 LGHNA and CDR2 YSLEER. The V gene end was trimmed by 2 bases and the J gene end by 2 bases; junction bases not matched to a gene: 3. This chain links TRBV4-3 with TRBJ2-7, with 7 bases lining up with TRBD1. Material: PBMCs. This clonotype was obtained from a male donor in good health and CMV-seronegative. For the CDR3, the DNA is TGCGCCAGCAGCCAAACCGGGACAGCCTACGAGCAGTACTTC. Translating gives CASSQTGTAYEQYF.